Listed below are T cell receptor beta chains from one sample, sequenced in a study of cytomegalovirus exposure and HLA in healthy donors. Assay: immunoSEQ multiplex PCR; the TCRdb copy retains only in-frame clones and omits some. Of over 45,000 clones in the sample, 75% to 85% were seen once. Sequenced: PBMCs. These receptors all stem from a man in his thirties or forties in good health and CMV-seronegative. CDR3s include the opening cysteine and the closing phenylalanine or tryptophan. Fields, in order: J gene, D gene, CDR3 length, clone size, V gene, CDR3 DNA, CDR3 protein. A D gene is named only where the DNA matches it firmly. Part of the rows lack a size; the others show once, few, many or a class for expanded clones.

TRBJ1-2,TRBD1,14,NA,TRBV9,TGTGCCAGCAGCGTGGGACAGACAAACTATGGCTACACCTTC,CASSVGQTNYGYTF
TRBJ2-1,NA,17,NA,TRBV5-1,TGCGCCAGCAGCTTACGTCCTAGCGCTACCGCCTTAAATGAGCAGTTCTTC,CASSLRPSATALNEQFF
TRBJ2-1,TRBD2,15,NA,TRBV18,TGTGCCAGCTCACGGTCTAGCGGGGGGGCCGATGAGCAGTTCTTC,CASSRSSGGADEQFF
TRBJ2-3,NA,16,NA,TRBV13,TGTGCCAGCAGCTTAGGTTTGAAGGGAGGCACAGATACGCAGTATTTT,CASSLGLKGGTDTQYF
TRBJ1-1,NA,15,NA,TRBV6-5,TGTGCCAGCAGCCACCCGTGGGAAGGGGACACTGAAGCTTTCTTT,CASSHPWEGDTEAFF
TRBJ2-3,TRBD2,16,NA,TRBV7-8,TGTGCCAGCAGCACCCGCGGCGGCGGGGGGGCAGATACGCAGTATTTT,CASSTRGGGGADTQYF
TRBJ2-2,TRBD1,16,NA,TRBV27,TGTGCCAGCAGGAACAGGGGGAATGCGAACACCGGGGAGCTGTTTTTT,CASRNRGNANTGELFF
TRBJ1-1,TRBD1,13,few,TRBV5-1,TGCGCCAGCAGGTTGGGACAGGAAACTGAAGCTTTCTTT,CASRLGQETEAFF
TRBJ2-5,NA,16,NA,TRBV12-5,TGTGCTAGTGGTTTGATCGACGAGCGGCGCCAAGAGACCCAGTACTTC,CASGLIDERRQETQYF
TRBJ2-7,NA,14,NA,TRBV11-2,TGTGCCAGCAGCTTTGGGGCAGGGGCCTACGAGCAGTACTTC,CASSFGAGAYEQYF
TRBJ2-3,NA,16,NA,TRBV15,TGTGCCACCAGCAGAGAGGGGGGATTAGGCACAGATACGCAGTATTTT,CATSREGGLGTDTQYF
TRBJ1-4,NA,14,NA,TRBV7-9,TGTGCCAGCAGCTCGGAGGGATATAATGAAAAACTGTTTTTT,CASSSEGYNEKLFF
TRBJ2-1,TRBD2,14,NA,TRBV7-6,TGTGCCAGCAGCTTAAGCGGGGGAGTTAATGAGCAGTTCTTC,CASSLSGGVNEQFF
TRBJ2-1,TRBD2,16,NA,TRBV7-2,TGTGCCAGCAGCTTATATGGGCGGGAGACAAACAATGAGCAGTTCTTC,CASSLYGRETNNEQFF
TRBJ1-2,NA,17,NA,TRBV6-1,TGTGCCAGCAGTGAAGCGGGGGCAGGATCCGACGACTATGGCTACACCTTC,CASSEAGAGSDDYGYTF
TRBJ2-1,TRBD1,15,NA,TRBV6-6,TGTGCCAGCAGTTACCTGTCAGGGGGCACGGATGAGCAGTTCTTC,CASSYLSGGTDEQFF
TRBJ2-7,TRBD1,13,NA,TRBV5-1,TGCGCCAGCAGACTTGCTACAGGGGACGAGCAGTACTTC,CASRLATGDEQYF
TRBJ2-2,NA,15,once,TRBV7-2,TGTGCCAGCAGACCGAATAGGGGGAGCACCGGGGAGCTGTTTTTT,CASRPNRGSTGELFF
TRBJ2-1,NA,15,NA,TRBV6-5,TGTGCCAGCAGTTACGGGCCAGTAACCTACAATGAGCAGTTCTTC,CASSYGPVTYNEQFF
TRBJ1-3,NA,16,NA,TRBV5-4,TGTGCCAGCAGCTTAGACGGGGGGCTCTCTGGAAACACCATATATTTT,CASSLDGGLSGNTIYF
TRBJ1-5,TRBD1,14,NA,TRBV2,TGTGCCAGCGACCGGACAGGGGGACTTCAGCCCCAGCATTTT,CASDRTGGLQPQHF
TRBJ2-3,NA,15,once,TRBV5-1,TGCGCCAGCAGCTTGGAGGGACACGGAGCAGATACGCAGTATTTT,CASSLEGHGADTQYF
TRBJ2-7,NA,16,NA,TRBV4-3,TGCGCCAGCAGCCAAGAAGGGATAGACAGCCCCTACGAGCAGTACTTC,CASSQEGIDSPYEQYF
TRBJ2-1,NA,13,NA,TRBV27,TGTGCCAGCAGACTTCCTACCCGCAATGAGCAGTTCTTC,CASRLPTRNEQFF
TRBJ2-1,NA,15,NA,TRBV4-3,TGCGCCAGCAGCCAAGAGGGAGGAGTATCAAATGAGCAGTTCTTC,CASSQEGGVSNEQFF
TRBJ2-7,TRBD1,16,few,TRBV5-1,TGCGCCAGCAGCTTTTGGGGGACAGGGAGCTCCTACGAGCAGTACTTC,CASSFWGTGSSYEQYF
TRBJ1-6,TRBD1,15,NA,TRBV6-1,TGTGCCAGCAGTGAAGCGAGGACAGGGGGTTCACCCCTCCACTTT,CASSEARTGGSPLHF
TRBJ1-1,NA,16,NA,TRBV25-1,TGTGCCAGCAGCCACACCGGAGCGCAGAAGAACACTGAAGCTTTCTTT,CASSHTGAQKNTEAFF
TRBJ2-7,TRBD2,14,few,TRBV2,TGTGCCAGCAGTCAGCGGGGCAGCTCCTACGAGCAGTACTTC,CASSQRGSSYEQYF
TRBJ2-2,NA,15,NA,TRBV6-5,TGTGCCAGCAGTTACTCGATTGTTCGGTCCGGGGAGCTGTTTTTT,CASSYSIVRSGELFF
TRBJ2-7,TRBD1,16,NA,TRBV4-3,TGCGCCAGCAGCCAAGGACGGGACAGGGGCCTTAGCGAGCAGTACTTC,CASSQGRDRGLSEQYF
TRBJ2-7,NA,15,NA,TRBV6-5,TGTGCCAGCAGTTACGGGCGGGGGCCGACTTACGAGCAGTACTTC,CASSYGRGPTYEQYF
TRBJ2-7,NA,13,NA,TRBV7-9,TGTGCCAGCAGCTTAGAGGGGGGGTACGAGCAGTACTTC,CASSLEGGYEQYF
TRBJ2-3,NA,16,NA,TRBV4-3,TGCGCCAGCAGCCAAGATCACGCACTCAGCACAGATACGCAGTATTTT,CASSQDHALSTDTQYF
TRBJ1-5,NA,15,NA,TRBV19,TGTGCCAGTAGTATCTGGGAGGGCCGGTGGGGCCCCCAGCATTTT,CASSIWEGRWGPQHF
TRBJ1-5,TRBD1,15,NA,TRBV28,TGTGCCAGCAGTTTGAGGGGGCCCAGCAATCAGCCCCAGCATTTT,CASSLRGPSNQPQHF
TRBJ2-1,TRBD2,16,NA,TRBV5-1,TGCGCCAGCAGCACCATAGCGGGAGGGCCGGAAAATGAGCAGTTCTTC,CASSTIAGGPENEQFF
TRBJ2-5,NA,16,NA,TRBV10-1,TGCGCCAGCAGTGAGTCAGAGACTAGTCCCCCTCTGGCCCAGTACTTC,CASSESETSPPLAQYF
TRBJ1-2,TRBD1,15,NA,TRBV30,TGTGCCTGGAGGGATAACAGGGGGCGACTCTATGGCTACACCTTC,CAWRDNRGRLYGYTF
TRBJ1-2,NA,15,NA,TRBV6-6,TGTGCCAGCAGCCCCAAGGAATCTGGGCACGGTGGCTACACCTTC,CASSPKESGHGGYTF
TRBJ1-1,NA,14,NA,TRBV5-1,TGCGCCAGCAGCTTGGGACAGGTGAACACTGAAGCTTTCTTT,CASSLGQVNTEAFF
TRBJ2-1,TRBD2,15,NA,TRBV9,TGTGCCAGCAGCGCGACTAGCGGGGGGGCAGGGGAGCAGTTCTTC,CASSATSGGAGEQFF
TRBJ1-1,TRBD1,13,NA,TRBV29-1,TGCAGCGCACTAAAATCAGGGGGCACTGAAGCTTTCTTT,CSALKSGGTEAFF
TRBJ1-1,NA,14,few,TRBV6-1,TGTGCCAGCAGTATCCAGGGAATGAACACTGAAGCTTTCTTT,CASSIQGMNTEAFF
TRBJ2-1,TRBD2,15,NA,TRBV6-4,TGTGCCAGCAGTGAGACTAGCGGGGGATTTGATGAGCAGTTCTTC,CASSETSGGFDEQFF
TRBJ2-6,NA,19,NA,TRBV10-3,TGTGCCATCACCCCCGTTCGGCAGCCACTAACCTCTGGGGCCAACGTCCTGACTTTC,CAITPVRQPLTSGANVLTF
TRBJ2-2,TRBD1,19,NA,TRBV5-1,TGCGCCAGCACCTCTCAAGGTTCGAGGACAGGGGTCTACACCGGGGAGCTGTTTTTT,CASTSQGSRTGVYTGELFF
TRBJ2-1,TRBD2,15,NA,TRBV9,TGTGCCAGCAGCACCGGGACTAGCGGGGGCAATGAGCAGTTCTTC,CASSTGTSGGNEQFF
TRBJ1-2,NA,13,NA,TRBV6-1,TGTGCCAGCAGTCTCGGGGTCTTCTATGGCTACACCTTC,CASSLGVFYGYTF
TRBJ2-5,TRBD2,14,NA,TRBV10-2,TGCGCCAGCAGTGAATCCGGACTAGGGGAGACCCAGTACTTC,CASSESGLGETQYF
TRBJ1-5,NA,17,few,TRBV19,TGTGCCAGTAGTATCGGTCTAAAAGGACAGTTAGGACAGCCCCAGCATTTT,CASSIGLKGQLGQPQHF
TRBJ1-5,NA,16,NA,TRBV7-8,TGTGCCAGCAGCTCCCTAGGTCTTCGTAGCAATCAGCCCCAGCATTTT,CASSSLGLRSNQPQHF
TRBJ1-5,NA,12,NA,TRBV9,TGTGCCAGCGGGGCGGGCAATCAGCCCCAGCATTTT,CASGAGNQPQHF
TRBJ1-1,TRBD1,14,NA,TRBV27,TGTGCCAGCAGCACCCTGCAGGGGGGAACTGAAGCTTTCTTT,CASSTLQGGTEAFF
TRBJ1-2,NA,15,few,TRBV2,TGTGCCAGCAGTGAAGAGGCAGCGCAAGGCTATGGCTACACCTTC,CASSEEAAQGYGYTF
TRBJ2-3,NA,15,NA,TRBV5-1,TGCGCCAGCAGCTCGTGGGGGCTCGGTACAGATACGCAGTATTTT,CASSSWGLGTDTQYF
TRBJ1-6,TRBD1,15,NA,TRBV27,TGTGCCAGCAGTTTCTTGGGACAGTATAATTCACCCCTCCACTTT,CASSFLGQYNSPLHF